This T cell receptor (beta chain) derives from a study of PD-1 blockade in classical Hodgkin lymphoma. Study-wide points: The authors have not defined what causes the repertoire differences, possibly disease activity or prior therapy.

As concerns this clone: Its antigen is not identified.

In every patient, relapse followed autologous stem cell transplantation, while exposure to brentuximab vedotin differed. Sequencing used immunoSEQ multiplex PCR; TCRdb keeps in-frame clones, though not all of them. The data show about 19,000 clones, around 84% seen once. V shed 4 bases and J 7 bases; nucleotides not matched to a gene: 0. The germline gives CDR1 MNHNS, CDR2 SASEGT. The CDR3 is 13 residues long. This material consisted of peripheral blood mononuclear cells (PBMCs), taken at baseline. The sequence was obtained from a human donor with classical Hodgkin lymphoma. The chain combines TRBV6-1 with TRBJ2-7, with 14 bases aligning to TRBD2. CDR3 bases: TGTGCCAGCAGTGGGACTAGCGGGGGGGAGCAGTACTTC. This sequence encodes CASSGTSGGEQYF.